A selection of T cell receptor beta chains follows, all from one sample in a study of blood T cell repertoires in COVID-19. Generated by immunoSEQ multiplex PCR, the TCRdb table keeps only in-frame clones and is missing some. The profile shows roughly 400,000 clones, over 75% of them singletons. Material for sequencing was PBMCs or T cells enriched from blood (not recorded which). The receptors were gathered from a woman under 30 who had been exposed to COVID-19. Each CDR3 is given with its conserved first and last residue. Fields, in order: CDR3 protein, CDR3 DNA, J gene, D gene, V gene, clone size. D genes are given only for firm matches. Not every row has a clone size; where given, it reads once, few, many or a size class.

cdr3_aa: CATSDFWDRASRQPQHF
cdr3_nt: TGTGCCACCAGTGATTTCTGGGACAGGGCTTCACGTCAGCCCCAGCATTTT
j_call: TRBJ1-5
d_call: TRBD1
v_call: TRBV24-1
clone_size: NA

cdr3_aa: CASSVGGGTSTEAFF
cdr3_nt: TGTGCCAGCAGCGTCGGCGGGGGTACTAGCACTGAAGCTTTCTTT
j_call: TRBJ1-1
d_call: NA
v_call: TRBV9
clone_size: NA

cdr3_aa: CASSPLGTSQETQYF
cdr3_nt: TGTGCCAGCTCACCACTCGGGACTAGCCAAGAGACCCAGTACTTC
j_call: TRBJ2-5
d_call: TRBD2
v_call: TRBV18
clone_size: NA

cdr3_aa: CASSEGLGNTEAFF
cdr3_nt: TGTGCCAGCAGTGAAGGACTAGGGAACACTGAAGCTTTCTTT
j_call: TRBJ1-1
d_call: NA
v_call: TRBV6-1
clone_size: NA

cdr3_aa: CASSHGQGVLEAFF
cdr3_nt: TGTGCCAGCAGTCACGGACAGGGGGTCCTTGAAGCTTTCTTT
j_call: TRBJ1-1
d_call: TRBD1
v_call: TRBV28
clone_size: NA

cdr3_aa: CATSRDYSSYNSPLHF
cdr3_nt: TGTGCCACCAGCAGAGATTACAGCTCCTATAATTCACCCCTCCACTTT
j_call: TRBJ1-6
d_call: NA
v_call: TRBV15
clone_size: NA

cdr3_aa: CATSDPLTSGYNEQFF
cdr3_nt: TGTGCCACCAGTGACCCCCTGACTAGCGGCTACAATGAGCAGTTCTTC
j_call: TRBJ2-1
d_call: TRBD2
v_call: TRBV24-1
clone_size: once

cdr3_aa: CASSPAAGAPYEQYF
cdr3_nt: TGTGCCAGCAGCCCCGCCGCAGGGGCACCCTACGAGCAGTACTTC
j_call: TRBJ2-7
d_call: NA
v_call: TRBV28
clone_size: NA

cdr3_aa: CASSLTNQRGTDTQYF
cdr3_nt: TGCGCCAGCAGCCTTACCAATCAGCGGGGCACAGATACGCAGTATTTT
j_call: TRBJ2-3
d_call: NA
v_call: TRBV5-1
clone_size: NA

cdr3_aa: CASSYARVFPTYEQYF
cdr3_nt: TGTGCCAGCAGTTACGCGCGAGTTTTTCCGACCTACGAGCAGTACTTC
j_call: TRBJ2-7
d_call: NA
v_call: TRBV6-2/TRBV6-3
clone_size: NA

cdr3_aa: CASSPRTGGTYEQYF
cdr3_nt: TGTGCCAGCAGTCCTCGGACAGGGGGAACCTACGAGCAGTACTTC
j_call: TRBJ2-7
d_call: TRBD1
v_call: TRBV28
clone_size: NA

cdr3_aa: CASSQERRRAPDNEQFF
cdr3_nt: TGTGCCAGCAGCCAAGAGCGCAGGAGGGCCCCTGACAATGAGCAGTTCTTC
j_call: TRBJ2-1
d_call: NA
v_call: TRBV14
clone_size: NA

cdr3_aa: CASSMASGAYNEQFF
cdr3_nt: TGTGCCAGCAGCATGGCTAGCGGGGCTTACAATGAGCAGTTCTTC
j_call: TRBJ2-1
d_call: TRBD2
v_call: TRBV7-3
clone_size: NA